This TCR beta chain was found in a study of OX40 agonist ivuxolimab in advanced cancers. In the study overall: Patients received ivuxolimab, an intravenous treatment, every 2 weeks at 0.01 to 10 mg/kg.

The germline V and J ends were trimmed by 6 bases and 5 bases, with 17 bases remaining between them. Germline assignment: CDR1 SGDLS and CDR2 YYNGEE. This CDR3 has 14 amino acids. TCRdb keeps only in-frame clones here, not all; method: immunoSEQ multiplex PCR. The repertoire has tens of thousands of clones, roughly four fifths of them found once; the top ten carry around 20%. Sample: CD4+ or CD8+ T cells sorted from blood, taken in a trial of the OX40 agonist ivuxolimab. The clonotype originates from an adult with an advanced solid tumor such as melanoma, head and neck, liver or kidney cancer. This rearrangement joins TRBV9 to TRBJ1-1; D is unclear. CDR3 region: CASTAGRARTEAFF. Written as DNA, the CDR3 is TGTGCCAGCACCGCCGGGAGGGCGAGGACTGAAGCTTTCTTT.